This T cell receptor (beta chain) derives from a study of control samples from healthy donors and cancer patients. The CDR3 is 13 amino acids. Trimming stripped 6 bases from V and 5 bases from J, with 11 bases between. Germline lookup yields CDR1 SGDLS and CDR2 YYNGEE. Clones were read by immunoSEQ multiplex PCR, and TCRdb kept only the in-frame ones, dropping some. Found here are about 150,000 clones, about 94% of them singletons; the top ten hold 12% to 15%. The chain is built from TRBV9 and TRBJ1-4, with D maybe TRBD1 (5 bases). The sequence was collected from a man aged 55 to 70 with colorectal cancer. The sequenced sample was PBMCs. CDR3 region: CASTGQGNEKLFF. CDR3 DNA: TGTGCCAGCACAGGGCAGGGAAATGAAAAACTGTTTTTT.